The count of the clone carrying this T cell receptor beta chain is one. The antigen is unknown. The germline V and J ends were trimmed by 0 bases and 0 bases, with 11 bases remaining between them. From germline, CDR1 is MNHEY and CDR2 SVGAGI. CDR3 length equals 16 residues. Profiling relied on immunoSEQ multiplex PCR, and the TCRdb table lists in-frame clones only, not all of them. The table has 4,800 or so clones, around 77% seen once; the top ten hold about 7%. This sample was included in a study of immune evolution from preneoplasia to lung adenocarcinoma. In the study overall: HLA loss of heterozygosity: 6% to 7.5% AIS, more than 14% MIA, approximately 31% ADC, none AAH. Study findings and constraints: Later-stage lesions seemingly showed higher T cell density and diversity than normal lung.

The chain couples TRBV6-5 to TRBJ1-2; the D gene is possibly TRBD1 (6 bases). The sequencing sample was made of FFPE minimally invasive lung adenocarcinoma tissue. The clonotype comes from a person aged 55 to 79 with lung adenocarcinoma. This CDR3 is CASSYSWDKANYGYTF. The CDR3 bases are TGTGCCAGCAGTTACTCGTGGGACAAAGCTAACTATGGCTACACCTTC.